A selection of T cell receptor beta chains follows, all from one sample in a study of early T cells in non-severe SARS-CoV-2 infection. In TCRdb, the 5' RACE reads were re-called with MiXCR into one record per CDR3 protein. The data show more than 25,000 distinct CDR3 sequences, 4.5% to 6% seen once. Sequencing was performed on whole blood. Every receptor here comes from an adult who was a healthcare worker with PCR-confirmed SARS-CoV-2 infection or an uninfected control (not recorded which). CDR3s include the opening cysteine and the closing phenylalanine or tryptophan. A D gene is named only where the DNA matches it firmly.

D gene	J gene	CDR3 length	V gene	CDR3 protein
-	TRBJ2-7	14	TRBV19	CASKKSDAYYEQYF
-	TRBJ2-5	12	TRBV20-1	CSARTAAETQYF
-	TRBJ2-7	14	TRBV20-1	CSAGPGSSPYEQYF
TRBD2	TRBJ2-7	17	TRBV7-2	CASSLVAPSGPSYEQYF
-	TRBJ1-5	15	TRBV6-4	CASSDWDFSNQPQHF
-	TRBJ2-1	11	TRBV10-2	CASSESDEQFF
-	TRBJ2-7	11	TRBV29-1	CSGRSSYEQYF
-	TRBJ2-3	12	TRBV11-2	CASSQQIYTQYF
-	TRBJ2-1	12	TRBV29-1	CSVTGPTGLQFF
TRBD2	TRBJ2-1	14	TRBV28	CASHSGSSYNEQFF
-	TRBJ2-7	13	TRBV4-3	CASSVTVTYEQYF
-	TRBJ1-4	14	TRBV5-1	CASSLERTNEKLFF
TRBD2	TRBJ2-4	13	TRBV20-1	CSARGLAGSIQYF
-	TRBJ2-2	15	TRBV29-1	CSVEGGLMNTGELFF
TRBD1	TRBJ2-7	16	TRBV12-5	CASGSSWTGDFYEQYF
TRBD2	TRBJ2-1	21	TRBV27	CASSFRFETGTSGRAGNEQFF
TRBD1	TRBJ1-2	16	TRBV19	CASSISPGQGARGYTF
-	TRBJ1-1	13	TRBV29-1	CSVARGINTEAFF
TRBD2	TRBJ2-1	16	TRBV6-2/TRBV6-3	CASSARLAFSYNGQFF
TRBD1	TRBJ1-5	15	TRBV6-2/TRBV6-3	CASSFPEQGRQPQHF
TRBD1	TRBJ1-5	17	TRBV19	CASSTTRTGASNQPQHF
-	TRBJ2-3	13	TRBV10-1	CASSGDGTDTQYF